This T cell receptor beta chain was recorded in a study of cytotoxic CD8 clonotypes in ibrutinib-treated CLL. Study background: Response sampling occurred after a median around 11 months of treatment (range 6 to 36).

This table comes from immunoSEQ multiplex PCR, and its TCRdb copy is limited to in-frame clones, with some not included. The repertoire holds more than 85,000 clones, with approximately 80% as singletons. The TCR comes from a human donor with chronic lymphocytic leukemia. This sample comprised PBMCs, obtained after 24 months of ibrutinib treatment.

DNA for the CDR3: TGTGCCAGCAGTTTCCTTCCGGGACTAGCGGGCCGTAGGGGTGAGCAGTTCTTC. Its translation: CASSFLPGLAGRRGEQFF. This chain links TRBV27 with TRBJ2-1; 12 bases are shared with TRBD2. The CDR3 is made up of 18 amino acids. The junction had 15 bases not matched to a gene; V was cut back by 3 bases and J by 9 bases. Germline V gene lookup returns CDR1 MNHEY and CDR2 SMNVEV (reference sequence).